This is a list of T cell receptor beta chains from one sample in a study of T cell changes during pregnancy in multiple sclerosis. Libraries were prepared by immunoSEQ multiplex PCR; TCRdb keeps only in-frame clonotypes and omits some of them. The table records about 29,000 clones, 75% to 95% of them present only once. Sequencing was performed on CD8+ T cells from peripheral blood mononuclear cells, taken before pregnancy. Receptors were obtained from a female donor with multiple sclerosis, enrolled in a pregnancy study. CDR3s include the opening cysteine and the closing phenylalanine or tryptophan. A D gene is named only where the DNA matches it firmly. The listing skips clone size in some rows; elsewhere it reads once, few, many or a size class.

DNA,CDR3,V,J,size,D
TGTGCCAGCAGCGGAGGGGGAGGGGAGACCCAGTACTTC,CASSGGGGETQYF,TRBV9,TRBJ2-5,once,.
TGTGCCAGCAGTGAAGGAGAGGAGCTGTTTTTT,CASSEGEELFF,TRBV25-1,TRBJ2-2,.,.
TGCGCCAGCAGCTTGGATCACAGGGGCTACGAGCAGTACTTC,CASSLDHRGYEQYF,TRBV5-1,TRBJ2-7,.,TRBD1
TGCGCCAGCAGCTTGGCGCCGGGGAGGGCCGCAGCTGGGGAGCTGTTTTTT,CASSLAPGRAAAGELFF,TRBV5-1,TRBJ2-2,few,TRBD2
TGTGCCAGCAGCCAGAGGGACAGCTCCTACAATGAGCAGTTCTTC,CASSQRDSSYNEQFF,TRBV9,TRBJ2-1,.,TRBD1
TGTGCCAGCAGTCCCTCCGGGACAGCGTATGAAAAACTGTTTTTT,CASSPSGTAYEKLFF,TRBV27,TRBJ1-4,.,TRBD1
TGTGCCAGCAGTGAAGCAGGCAGGGTGGGAGAAAAACTGTTTTTT,CASSEAGRVGEKLFF,TRBV6-1,TRBJ1-4,.,.
TGTGCCAGCAGAGATGACAGTCGCAATCAGCCCCAGCATTTT,CASRDDSRNQPQHF,TRBV5-8,TRBJ1-5,.,.
TGTGCCAGTAGTATAATAGCGGGAGATTTGTTTTTT,CASSIIAGDLFF,TRBV19,TRBJ2-2,.,TRBD2
TGTGCCACCAGCAGAGATGGATGGGGGGCTGGAAACACCATATATTTT,CATSRDGWGAGNTIYF,TRBV15,TRBJ1-3,.,.
TGTGCCAGTAGTGTCTTCGGGGGAAATGTTGAAAAACTGTTTTTT,CASSVFGGNVEKLFF,TRBV19,TRBJ1-4,.,.
TGTGCCAGCAGTAGCAGACAGGGGATGAACACTGAAGCTTTCTTT,CASSSRQGMNTEAFF,TRBV7-6,TRBJ1-1,few,TRBD1
TGTGCCAGTAGTCCTTTACTAGGCGGCAATCAGCCCCAGCATTTT,CASSPLLGGNQPQHF,TRBV19,TRBJ1-5,once,.
TGTGCCAGCAGCCCTGTGGGCTTCGTGGTGAAAGCTTTCTTT,CASSPVGFVVKAFF,TRBV28,TRBJ1-1,.,.
TGTGCCAGCAGCCACACAAACACCGGGGAGCTGTTTTTT,CASSHTNTGELFF,TRBV5-5,TRBJ2-2,.,.
TGTGCCAGCAGTCCCCGGGACTTGAGAGGCTATGGCTACACCTTC,CASSPRDLRGYGYTF,TRBV6-1,TRBJ1-2,.,.
TGTGCCAGCAGCCACCGGGACACCGTCTACGAGCAGTACTTC,CASSHRDTVYEQYF,TRBV7-2,TRBJ2-7,.,.
TGCGCCAGCAGCCAGTTCGGCGAGCAGTACTTC,CASSQFGEQYF,TRBV4-1,TRBJ2-7,.,.
TGTGCCAGCAGCGCCCCACTAGCGGGGGACTACAATGAGCAGTTCTTC,CASSAPLAGDYNEQFF,TRBV7-9,TRBJ2-1,.,TRBD2
TGTGCCAGCAGGGCCGGGACTAGCGGGAGCTCCCCCTACAATGAGCAGTTCTTC,CASRAGTSGSSPYNEQFF,TRBV11-2,TRBJ2-1,.,TRBD2
TGTGCCAGCAGTCCCACCGGCAATGAGCAGTTCTTC,CASSPTGNEQFF,TRBV27,TRBJ2-1,.,.
TGTGCCAGCAGGGCTAACGGACAGGGGGGCTCCTACGAGCAGTACTTC,CASRANGQGGSYEQYF,TRBV28,TRBJ2-7,.,TRBD1
TGTGCCAGCAGCGTAGAACCGGGGTCGGCTGAAGCTTTCTTT,CASSVEPGSAEAFF,TRBV9,TRBJ1-1,.,.
TGCGCCAGCAGCTCGGGACAGGGGGCATACTATGGCTACACCTTC,CASSSGQGAYYGYTF,TRBV5-1,TRBJ1-2,.,TRBD1
TGTGCCAGCAGCCATAAATGGGACAGGGTAGACTTCCCTGAAGCTTTCTTT,CASSHKWDRVDFPEAFF,TRBV5-6,TRBJ1-1,.,TRBD1
TGTGCCAGCAGCGAGGGACAGGGGATGAACACTGAAGCTTTCTTT,CASSEGQGMNTEAFF,TRBV11-2,TRBJ1-1,.,TRBD1
TGTGCCAGCAGCCAACTAGCGGACCAAGAGACCCAGTACTTC,CASSQLADQETQYF,TRBV27,TRBJ2-5,.,TRBD2